This passage covers 23 T cell receptor beta chains from one sample sequenced in a study of spatial heterogeneity in lung cancer. Described time point: sample taken at primary tumor resection. Without sorting, whole RNA was sequenced from tumor, nontumor lung or frozen PBMC. In TCRdb, the 5' RACE reads were re-called with MiXCR into one record per CDR3 protein. The sample contains roughly 6,900 distinct CDR3 sequences, 4.5% to 7% of which appear only once. The sample consisted of normal lung tissue next to the tumor, taken at surgery. These receptors all come from a female donor with early-stage non-small cell lung cancer.

This clonotype counts as medium-sized. This beta chain turned up in a library designed for alpha chains; as an off-target read, its abundance says little. This CDR3 reads CSVNGAYNEQFF. CDR3 bases: TGCAGCGTTAACGGGGCGTACAATGAGCAGTTCTTC. The chain joins TRBV29-1 to TRBJ2-1, with D possibly called TRBD1 or TRBD2 (5 bases each). The CDR3 totals 12 residues. Germline V gene lookup returns CDR1 SQVTM and CDR2 ANQGSEA. V gave up 5 bases and J gave up 4 bases, with 9 bases separating them.

By frequency in the sample, this clonotype is medium-sized (0.01 to 0.1%). Since the library was made to target alpha chains, this beta chain is a stray read and its abundance is not meaningful. The V gene is TRBV7-2, the J gene TRBJ2-7; TRBD2 matches 11 bases. Germline values: CDR1 SGHTA, CDR2 FQGNSA. V was pared by 5 bases and J by 3 bases, with 6 bases of the junction left unmatched. The CDR3 is 15 amino acids. CDR3 in amino acids: CASSEYGTSGYEQYF. The CDR3 nucleotides are TGTGCCAGCAGCGAGTACGGGACTAGCGGCTACGAGCAGTACTTC.

Notes on this clonotype: With the library built for alpha chains, this beta chain is off target and its frequency is not meaningful. The chain recombines TRBV11-2 with TRBJ2-3; TRBD1 or TRBD2 may be the D gene (6 bases each). V was clipped by 5 bases and J by 1 base, with 16 bases between them. Germline CDR1 reads SGHAT; CDR2 reads FQNNGV. The CDR3 is 16 residues long. The CDR3 reads CASSPGIRGGTDTQYF. CDR3 nucleotide sequence: TGTGCCAGCAGCCCCGGAATTAGGGGGGGCACAGATACGCAGTATTTT.

This clonotype is deemed medium-sized. This beta chain slipped into a library made for alpha chains as a stray read, so its size is not meaningful. The rearrangement links TRBV10-3 to TRBJ2-3; 9 bases match TRBD2. The CDR3 has 15 residues. The germline V gene encodes CDR1 ENHRY and CDR2 SYGVKD. The V gene end was trimmed by 5 bases and the J gene end by 3 bases; junction bases not matched to a gene: 6. CDR3 in amino acids: CAISPSGEGTDTQYF. In DNA form, the CDR3 reads TGTGCCATCAGTCCTAGCGGGGAGGGGACAGATACGCAGTATTTT.

By sample share, this clonotype is medium-sized. This beta chain was picked up by a library intended for alpha chains and is off target, so its count carries little meaning. The genes are TRBV4-2 and TRBJ1-3; unclear D gene. CDR1 and CDR2 from the germline V gene are LGHNA and YNFKEQ. Trimming pared 6 bases from V and 4 bases from J, leaving 10 bases between. The CDR3 loop spans 13 amino acids. CDR3 in DNA: TGTGCCAGCAGAGGGAACTTAGGAAACACCATATATTTT. Translating it yields CASRGNLGNTIYF.

In the case of this clonotype: This beta chain is an off-target read within a library intended for alpha chains, so its frequency means little. This chain connects TRBV5-1 to TRBJ2-2; no firm D call. The CDR3 sequence is 14 residues long. Germline CDR1 SGHRS, CDR2 YFSETQ. V shed 0 bases and J shed 3 bases, with 6 bases lying between them. The CDR3 loop reads CASSLAWDTGELFF. The CDR3 nucleotides read TGCGCCAGCAGCTTGGCATGGGACACCGGGGAGCTGTTTTTT.

This clonotype was recorded at least ten times. This beta chain slipped into a library made for alpha chains as a stray read, so its size is not meaningful. The chain joins TRBV19 to TRBJ1-5, with D possibly matching TRBD1 (5 bases). Trimming removed 2 bases from V and 2 bases from J, with 13 bases in between. The CDR3 runs 16 residues. Per germline, CDR1 LNHDA and CDR2 SQIVND (reference sequence). The CDR3 sequence is CASSIRQSGGNQPQHF. CDR3 nucleotides: TGTGCCAGTAGTATAAGACAGAGCGGGGGCAATCAGCCCCAGCATTTT.

This clonotype has just a few counts. Within a library made for alpha chains, this beta chain is off target, and its count is uninformative. This rearrangement joins TRBV24-1 to TRBJ1-5; D possibly corresponds to TRBD1 (5 bases). V lost 3 bases to trimming and J lost 9 bases, with 17 bases between them. Germline-derived CDR1 and CDR2 are KGHDR and SFDVKD. There are 15 residues in the CDR3. Here the CDR3 DNA reads TGTGCCACCAGTGATAGCTCGGACAAGGGCTCGCCCCAGCATTTT. Protein product: CATSDSSDKGSPQHF.

In regard to this clonotype: This beta chain is a stray sequence in a library constructed for alpha chains; its clone size is not meaningful. The rearrangement joins TRBV7-9 to TRBJ2-2; possible D gene TRBD2, 6 bases. The V gene's germline CDR1 is SEHNR and CDR2 FQNEAQ (reference sequence). Trimming cost V 5 bases and J 6 bases, with 13 bases left between them. The CDR3 contains 14 residues. The CDR3 DNA sequence: TGTGCCAGCAGCGCCGGGACTCCCTCCGGGGAGCTGTTTTTT. As protein: CASSAGTPSGELFF.

There are a few counts of this clonotype. In a library made to pick up alpha chains, this beta chain is a stray read with a size that means little. CDR3: CASSMGVKGASYEQYF. For the CDR3, the DNA is TGTGCCAGTAGTATGGGAGTAAAGGGGGCCTCCTACGAGCAGTACTTC. The V gene is TRBV19, the J gene TRBJ2-7, with 7 bases lining up with TRBD1. Germline CDR1 LNHDA, CDR2 SQIVND (reference sequence). The V and J ends lost 3 bases and 0 bases, in that order; junction bases with no gene match: 8. CDR3 length equals 16 residues. The full variable domain, with the rest looked up from reference TRBV19 and TRBJ2-7, is DGGITQSPKYLFRKEGQNVTLSCEQNLNHDAMYWYRQDPGQGLRLIYYSQIVNDFQKGDIAEGYSVSREKKESFPLTVTSAQKNPTAFYLCASSMGVKGASYEQYFGPGTRLTVT.

Ten or more counts support this clonotype. This beta chain appears as a stray read in a library generated for alpha chains; its size is not informative. The DNA for the CDR3 is TGCAGCGTTGAAGGTGGGACAGGATCAGGCTACGAGCAGTACTTC. Translated, it gives CSVEGGTGSGYEQYF. J is TRBJ2-7 and V is TRBV29-1; 8 bases map to TRBD1. J gave up 3 bases and V 1 base, and 8 bases lay outside the gene matches. The CDR3 has 15 residues. The germline gives CDR1 SQVTM, CDR2 ANQGSEA.

This clonotype is medium-sized by share. This beta chain lies outside the target of a library built for alpha chains; its clone size means little. V usage is TRBV28 and J usage is TRBJ1-1; D unclear. V was clipped by 2 bases and J by 1 base, with 11 bases between them. Germline loops: CDR1 MDHEN, CDR2 SYDVKM. This CDR3 region has 15 residues. CDR3 protein: CASSLASWANTEAFF. Written as DNA, the CDR3 is TGTGCCAGCAGTTTAGCCTCATGGGCGAACACTGAAGCTTTCTTT.

About this clonotype itself: This beta chain turned up in a library designed for alpha chains; as an off-target read, its abundance says little. The chain's CDR3 is CASQVQGAGSYEQYF. The CDR3 bases are TGTGCCAGCCAAGTACAGGGGGCAGGCTCCTACGAGCAGTACTTC. The chain links TRBV6-2 or TRBV6-3 to TRBJ2-7; TRBD1 aligns across 9 bases. The junction had 8 bases not matched to a gene; V was cut back by 8 bases and J by 0 bases. The V gene's germline CDR1 is MNHEY and CDR2 SVGEGT. The CDR3 runs 15 residues.

This clonotype was seen repeatedly, ten times or more. Within a library made for alpha chains, this beta chain is off target, and its count is uninformative. CDR3 nucleotide sequence: TGTGCCAGCAGGACTAGCGGCCGCACAGATACGCAGTATTTT. Its protein product is CASRTSGRTDTQYF. The chain combines TRBV6-6 with TRBJ2-3, with 9 positions matching TRBD2. CDR3 length: 14 amino acids. The germline CDR1 and CDR2 sequences are MNHNY and SVGAGI (reference sequence). Trimming cost V 6 bases and J 1 base; bases outside gene matches: 2.

By sample share, this clonotype is medium-sized. This beta chain came through as a stray read in a library set up for alpha chains, and its size says little. The chain couples TRBV10-3 to TRBJ2-2, with 8 bases lining up with TRBD1. This CDR3 has 13 residues. Germline V lookup: CDR1 ENHRY, CDR2 SYGVKD. The trim removed 8 bases at V and 3 bases at J, leaving 2 bases unmatched. The CDR3 nucleotides read TGTGCCATCCGACAGGGGTACACCGGGGAGCTGTTTTTT. It translates to CAIRQGYTGELFF.

A note on this clonotype: This beta chain was picked up by a library intended for alpha chains and is off target, so its count carries little meaning. The chain recombines TRBV7-2 with TRBJ2-2; no clear D. The CDR3 consists of 14 residues. Germline lookup yields CDR1 SGHTA and CDR2 FQGNSA. V dropped 1 base and J dropped 5 bases, with 8 bases sitting between them. This CDR3 reads CASSLGAVTGELFF. In DNA, the CDR3 is TGTGCCAGCAGCTTAGGGGCAGTTACCGGGGAGCTGTTTTTT.

There are many counts of this clonotype. The library was prepared for alpha chains; this beta chain is a stray read, so its frequency means little. This chain joins TRBV10-3 and TRBJ1-5, with D unresolved. The V gene lost 2 bases and the J gene lost 6 bases, with 14 bases spanning the gap. The germline V gene encodes CDR1 ENHRY and CDR2 SYGVKD. CDR3 length: 15 amino acids. CDR3 bases: TGTGCCATCAGTGAGGGAACAGCCCCAAGTCAGCCCCAGCATTTT. Protein product: CAISEGTAPSQPQHF.

This clonotype was detected ten times or more. This beta chain is off target for a library built for alpha chains, so its abundance means little. The CDR3 here is CASSWGIKRETTGELFF. The DNA of the CDR3 is TGTGCCAGCAGCTGGGGGATAAAGCGGGAGACCACCGGGGAGCTGTTTTTT. The chain uses TRBV7-6 and TRBJ2-2; 8 bases are shared with TRBD2. Germline V gives CDR1 SGHVS, CDR2 FNYEAQ. The length of the CDR3 is 17 residues. V gave up 4 bases and J gave up 4 bases; unmatched junction bases: 11.

This clonotype has ten or more counts. Since it is a stray read in a library aimed at alpha chains, this beta chain has a size that is not meaningful. The chain links TRBV5-4 to TRBJ1-2, with D unresolved. Trimming cost V 4 bases and J 3 bases, with 7 bases left between them. The CDR3 consists of 12 residues. CDR1 SGHNT and CDR2 YYREEE come from the germline V gene (reference sequence). CDR3 coding DNA: TGTGCCAGCAGCGCATTCGACTATGGCTACACCTTC. Translation: CASSAFDYGYTF.

This clonotype was seen many times. Since the library was made to target alpha chains, this beta chain is a stray read and its abundance is not meaningful. The rearrangement uses TRBV15 and TRBJ2-1; 10 bases align to TRBD2. Germline loops: CDR1 LNHNV, CDR2 YYDKDF (reference sequence). The V and J ends lost 9 bases and 8 bases, in that order; junction bases with no gene match: 7. CDR3 size: 13 residues. DNA of the CDR3: TGTGCCACTTCTAGCGGGAGTATGTATGAGCAGTTCTTC. Translating it yields CATSSGSMYEQFF.

Ten or more counts support this clonotype. The library was built for alpha chains, so this beta chain is an off-target read and its size means little. This rearrangement joins TRBV7-3 to TRBJ1-1, with 10 positions matching TRBD1. Germline V gene data show CDR1 as SGHTA and CDR2 as FQGTGA. With 3 bases clipped from V and 5 bases from J, the junction kept 3 bases outside the gene matches. CDR3 length: 14 amino acids. The DNA of the CDR3 is TGTGCCAGCAGCTTTAGGGACAGGGGTACTGAAGCTTTCTTT. This codes for CASSFRDRGTEAFF.

By sample fraction, this clonotype is medium-sized. This beta chain came through as a stray read in a library set up for alpha chains, and its size says little. The rearrangement links TRBV12-3 or TRBV12-4 to TRBJ1-1; 10 positions agree with TRBD1. The CDR3 contains 14 residues. J lost 6 bases, V lost 2 bases, and 3 bases had no gene match. CDR3 region: CASSLRQGASEAFF. The DNA for the CDR3 is TGTGCCAGCAGTTTAAGACAGGGGGCTTCTGAAGCTTTCTTT.

This clonotype counts as medium-sized. Because the library targeted alpha chains, this beta chain is an off-target read whose size means little. The rearrangement links TRBV15 to TRBJ2-5; 8 bases are a match to TRBD2. The trim removed 8 bases at V and 2 bases at J, leaving 4 bases unmatched. The V gene's germline CDR1 is LNHNV and CDR2 YYDKDF (reference sequence). CDR3 length: 13 residues. CDR3 loop: CATATSGQETQYF. The CDR3 nucleotides are TGTGCCACCGCTACTAGCGGACAAGAGACCCAGTACTTC.